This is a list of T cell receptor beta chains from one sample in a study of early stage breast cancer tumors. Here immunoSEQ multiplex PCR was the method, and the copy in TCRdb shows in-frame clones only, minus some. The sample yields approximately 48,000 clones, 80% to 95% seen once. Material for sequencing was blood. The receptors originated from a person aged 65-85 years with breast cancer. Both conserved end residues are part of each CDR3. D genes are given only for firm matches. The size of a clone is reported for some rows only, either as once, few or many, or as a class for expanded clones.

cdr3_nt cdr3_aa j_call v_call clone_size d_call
TGTGCCAGCAGTTACTCGATTGGCAGGGGGCACGAGCAGTACTTC CASSYSIGRGHEQYF TRBJ2-7 TRBV6-5 . TRBD1
TGTGCCAGCAGCCCACTGACAGGCAACTATGGCTACACCTTC CASSPLTGNYGYTF TRBJ1-2 TRBV7-7 . .
TGTGCCAGCTCACCTGGGACAGGGGGCAATCAGCCCCAGCATTTT CASSPGTGGNQPQHF TRBJ1-5 TRBV18 once TRBD1
TGTGCCAGCAGTTTGGGGCGGACGAACACTGAAGCTTTCTTT CASSLGRTNTEAFF TRBJ1-1 TRBV27 . .
TGTGCCAGCAGTTTACGACGGATATCGATCCGCAATCGAGACACACCCCTCCACTTT CASSLRRISIRNRDTPLHF TRBJ1-6 TRBV27 . .
TGTGCCAGCAGCCAGACGGGACAGGGCACAGATACGCAGTATTTT CASSQTGQGTDTQYF TRBJ2-3 TRBV7-3 once TRBD1
TGTGCCAGCAGGACGTCGACAGGGTCCAACTATGGCTACACCTTC CASRTSTGSNYGYTF TRBJ1-2 TRBV2 . TRBD1
TGTGCCAGCAGCTTAGATAGGGGGCCCACAGATACGCAGTATTTT CASSLDRGPTDTQYF TRBJ2-3 TRBV7-2 . TRBD1
TGCGCCAGCAGTCAATCGCGAGGGGCCGGGGGTTCCCAGTACTTC CASSQSRGAGGSQYF TRBJ2-5 TRBV23-1 . .
TGCGCCAGCAGTGGCGCTAGCGGGAGTTACGAGCAGTACTTC CASSGASGSYEQYF TRBJ2-7 TRBV10-2 . TRBD2
TGTGCCAGCTCACCTACAGGGGTCTCTGGGGCCAACGTCCTGACTTTC CASSPTGVSGANVLTF TRBJ2-6 TRBV18 . TRBD1
TGTGCCAGCAGCCCACGGACAGGGGAGTCCTACAATGAGCAGTTCTTC CASSPRTGESYNEQFF TRBJ2-1 TRBV7-9 . TRBD1
TGTGCCAGCTCCCTCGGGGGGACCGGGGCCAACGTCCTGACTTTC CASSLGGTGANVLTF TRBJ2-6 TRBV18 once TRBD2
TGTGCCAGCAGCGGTCGAAATGAGGTAGAGAACACTGAAGCTTTCTTT CASSGRNEVENTEAFF TRBJ1-1 TRBV9 . .
TGTGCCAGCGAGTTGGCTAGCGGGCCCTACAATGAGCAGTTCTTC CASELASGPYNEQFF TRBJ2-1 TRBV2 . TRBD2
TGTGCCAGCAGTCAAGGGGGCGAGATTCAGCCCCAGCATTTT CASSQGGEIQPQHF TRBJ1-5 TRBV28 . TRBD1
TGTGCCAGCAGCGCGACAGGTCGGCCTAGCACAGATACGCAGTATTTT CASSATGRPSTDTQYF TRBJ2-3 TRBV9 . .
TGTGCCAGCAGCCCTCTCTCGGGAGCTAACTATGGCTACACCTTC CASSPLSGANYGYTF TRBJ1-2 TRBV11-2 . .
TGCGCCAGCAGACCGACTAGAGGGACAGGTAGACGAGGCTATGGCTACACCTTC CASRPTRGTGRRGYGYTF TRBJ1-2 TRBV5-1 . TRBD1
TGTGCCAGCAGTGAATACAGACTAGCGGGAGTAGGTGAGCAGTTCTTC CASSEYRLAGVGEQFF TRBJ2-1 TRBV6-1 . TRBD2
TGTGCCAGCAGCCCCCACGACAATGGGTACGAGCAGTACTTC CASSPHDNGYEQYF TRBJ2-7 TRBV11-1 . .
TGTGCCAGCTCACTAAGGGGGAACACTGAAGCTTTCTTT CASSLRGNTEAFF TRBJ1-1 TRBV18 . .